This T cell receptor beta chain was recovered during a study of PD-L1 blockade in urothelial cancer. TCRdb's copy holds only in-frame clones and misses some; the assay was immunoSEQ multiplex PCR. The table has more than 95,000 clones, around 89% seen once. Trimming cost V 3 bases and J 4 bases; bases outside gene matches: 7. The CDR3 sequence is 16 residues long. Germline V gives CDR1 SGHNT, CDR2 YYREEE (reference sequence). As for time point: peripheral blood 6 weeks after treatment start. The genes are TRBV5-4 and TRBJ2-7, with 13 nucleotides matching TRBD2. This specimen was PBMCs, taken around atezolizumab (anti-PD-L1) treatment. This TCR was sampled from a man aged 55 to 69 with urothelial cancer. The DNA of the CDR3 is TGTGCCAGCAGCTATTCGGGACTAGCGGGGAGTTACGAGCAGTACTTC. The encoded protein is CASSYSGLAGSYEQYF.